Included here is one T cell receptor (beta chain) sequence, with context. Its antigen is currently unknown. Data came from immunoSEQ multiplex PCR; TCRdb stores just in-frame clones and leaves some out. The sample includes about 100,000 clones, about 95% of them seen just once. The record originates from a study of siplizumab effects on memory and regulatory T cells. Findings and limits, study-wide: Treg origin accounted for an average of about 74% of mappable alloreactive CD4+ clones with siplizumab and 26.9% in controls.

The receptor comes from a human donor in good health. The sequencing input was non-Treg CD4+ T cells sorted from blood.

The CDR3, as DNA: TGTGCCAGCTCACACCCTGGAGCGTTCCAGGGCAATGAGCAGTTCTTC. It translates to CASSHPGAFQGNEQFF. The chain joins TRBV18 to TRBJ2-1; TRBD1 is a possible D gene (5 bases). Germline CDR1 is KGHSH and CDR2 is LQKENI. V was shortened by 4 bases and J by 6 bases, with 19 bases between the two germline ends. The CDR3 is 16 amino acids.